Included here is one T cell receptor beta chain sequence, with context. Antigen unknown. The sample carries other DNA sequences with the same CDR3. The data stem from a study of CD8+ T cells in alopecia areata. For the study at large: Twice a day, 5 to 10 mg of oral tofacitinib was administered to treated patients.

Overall study findings and caveats: Relative to mice, TCR sharing across patients was less clear, a difference possibly HLA-related.

Trimming at V came to 0 bases and at J to 4 bases, leaving 0 bases not matched to a gene. CDR3 length: 14 residues. Germline CDR1 is SGHRS and CDR2 is YFSETQ. Sequencing used cDNA as its template, made by extracting RNA and reverse transcribing it. Generated by immunoSEQ multiplex PCR, the TCRdb table keeps only in-frame clones and is missing some. The table records 150,000 to 200,000 clones, approximately 59% of them present only once. Sequenced here: CD4+ T cells sorted from blood, sampled at week 0. The chain carries TRBV5-1 and TRBJ2-1, with 8 bases that match TRBD1. This sequence was found in a human donor with alopecia areata. The CDR3 reads CASSLGQGYNEQFF. For the CDR3, the DNA is TGCGCCAGCAGCTTGGGACAGGGGTACAATGAGCAGTTCTTC.